What follows are 11 T cell receptor beta chains derived from one specimen sequenced in a study of cytomegalovirus exposure and HLA in healthy donors. Primers included in the PCR were 60 Vbeta and 13 Jbeta primers. TCRdb keeps only in-frame clones here, not all; method: immunoSEQ multiplex PCR. Of some 150,000 clones listed, roughly 72% are singletons. Sequenced sample: PBMCs. These receptors originate from a man younger than 45 in good health and CMV-seronegative.

The V call is TRBV5-1, the J call TRBJ2-2, with D perhaps TRBD2 (6 bases). The CDR3 runs to 16 residues. V was cut by 3 bases and J by 6 bases, with 18 bases left in between. Per germline, CDR1 SGHRS and CDR2 YFSETQ. The CDR3 DNA follows: TGCGCCAGCAGCTCCAGTATGCAGGGACTGGCCGGGGAGCTGTTTTTT. This codes for CASSSSMQGLAGELFF.

The rearrangement links TRBV5-1 to TRBJ1-2; 7 bases agree with TRBD1. The CDR3 is 13 residues long. V lost 1 base and J lost 8; bases outside the gene matches: 5. Germline CDR1 reads SGHRS; CDR2 reads YFSETQ. This CDR3 reads CASSLTGDRGYTF. CDR3 sequence (DNA): TGCGCCAGCAGCTTGACAGGGGATCGGGGCTACACCTTC. The full variable domain, with the rest looked up from reference TRBV5-1 and TRBJ1-2, is KAGVTQTPRYLIKTRGQQVTLSCSPISGHRSVSWYQQTPGQGLQFLFEYFSETQRNKGNFPGRFSGRQFSNSRSEMNVSTLELGDSALYLCASSLTGDRGYTFGSGTRLTVV.

The chain recombines TRBV25-1 with TRBJ2-7, with 8 positions matching TRBD1. Germline-derived CDR1 and CDR2 are MGHDK and SYGVNS. V dropped 4 bases and J dropped 5; count of bases not matched to a gene: 10. There are 15 residues in the CDR3. The CDR3 DNA reads TGTGCCAGCAGTGGTTGGGACAGGTTTTTTAACGAGCAGTACTTC. It translates to CASSGWDRFFNEQYF.

The chain combines TRBV5-6 with TRBJ1-1, with D perhaps matching TRBD1 (5 bases). This CDR3 region has 14 residues. The germline gives CDR1 SGHDT, CDR2 YYEEEE. With 6 bases removed from V and 1 base from J, the gap between germline ends came to 13 bases. CDR3 sequence (DNA): TGTGCCAGCATGAGAATTCAGGGGAACACTGAAGCTTTCTTT. It translates to CASMRIQGNTEAFF.

This chain connects TRBV7-2 to TRBJ1-1; perhaps TRBD1 as D (6 bases). Trimming removed 3 bases from V and 7 bases from J, with 12 bases in between. There are 13 residues in the CDR3. Germline CDR1 is SGHTA and CDR2 is FQGNSA. The CDR3 bases are TGTGCCAGCAGCTTCGGGACATCCGTTGAAGCTTTCTTT. It encodes CASSFGTSVEAFF.

The sample holds a few counts of this clone. The V and J genes are TRBV6-6 and TRBJ2-2; D not resolved. Trimming removed 0 bases from V and 6 bases from J, with 5 bases in between. Germline V lookup: CDR1 MNHNY, CDR2 SVGAGI (reference sequence). CDR3 length: 13 amino acids. CDR3 in DNA: TGTGCCAGCAGTTACTCGAGGTCCGGGGAGCTGTTTTTT. Translating gives CASSYSRSGELFF.

The CDR3 protein is CASSLYGSRSEAFF. The CDR3 DNA sequence: TGTGCCAGCAGTTTATATGGCTCCCGCTCCGAAGCTTTCTTT. The J gene is TRBJ1-1, the V gene TRBV28, with D unresolved. The CDR3 sequence is 14 residues long. Germline V gene data show CDR1 as MDHEN and CDR2 as SYDVKM. V was trimmed by 1 base and J by 8 bases, leaving 14 bases between them.

This clone was seen only once. The chain couples TRBV5-1 to TRBJ1-2; 9 bases map to TRBD1. The V gene's germline CDR1 is SGHRS and CDR2 YFSETQ. The CDR3 has 13 residues. The junction had 5 bases not matched to a gene; V was cut back by 4 bases and J by 7 bases. The CDR3 is CASSTGQGTGYTF. The CDR3 nucleotides read TGCGCCAGCAGCACTGGACAGGGGACTGGCTACACCTTC.

The V and J genes are TRBV5-5 and TRBJ2-1; 8 positions match TRBD1. This CDR3 contains 14 residues. With 4 bases clipped from V and 10 bases from J, the junction kept 10 bases outside the gene matches. From germline, CDR1 is SGHKS and CDR2 YYEKEE (reference sequence). The CDR3 loop reads CASSPGGQGREQFF. CDR3 nucleotide sequence: TGTGCCAGCAGCCCCGGAGGACAGGGACGAGAGCAGTTCTTC.

This clone was seen a handful of times. The chain has TRBV15 and TRBJ1-2; 9 nucleotides agree with TRBD1. The J segment lost 7 bases and the V segment lost 3 bases, leaving 6 bases of the junction unmatched. Germline V lookup: CDR1 LNHNV, CDR2 YYDKDF (reference sequence). This CDR3 is built from 14 residues. In nucleotides, the CDR3 is TGTGCCACCAGCAGGGGGACAGGGTTGAGTGGCTACACCTTC. Protein sequence: CATSRGTGLSGYTF.

The J gene is TRBJ2-2, the V gene TRBV5-1; 11 bases fit TRBD2. The germline V gene encodes CDR1 SGHRS and CDR2 YFSETQ. Losses at the gene ends were 5 bases for V and 4 bases for J; bases not matched to a gene: 7. This CDR3 is 16 amino acids long. The CDR3 DNA is TGCGCCAGCAGACTGACTAGCGGGACAATCACCGGGGAGCTGTTTTTT. It codes for CASRLTSGTITGELFF.